The rows below give T cell receptor beta chains drawn from one sample of a study of blood T cell repertoires in COVID-19. The table came from immunoSEQ multiplex PCR; TCRdb's copy has only in-frame clones and leaves some out. The top ten hold roughly 2% of the sample, which has fewer than 350,000 clones, approximately 91% seen once. The specimen was PBMCs or T cells enriched from blood (not recorded which). The receptors were gathered from a woman aged 40 to 50 with acute COVID-19. Both conserved end residues are part of each CDR3. D genes are given only for firm matches. Clone size is stated in some rows and not others, as once, few, many or a class when expanded.

clone size,D gene,V gene,J gene,CDR3 protein,CDR3 DNA
NA,TRBD2,TRBV3-1/TRBV3-2,TRBJ2-3,CASSLTSGGDTQYF,TGTGCCAGCAGCCTGACTAGCGGGGGAGATACGCAGTATTTT
few,TRBD2,TRBV6-5,TRBJ2-7,CASTAGGTSSYEQYF,TGTGCCAGCACCGCGGGGGGGACCAGCTCCTACGAGCAGTACTTC
NA,NA,TRBV18,TRBJ2-7,CASSRTGITSNEQYF,TGTGCCAGCTCACGAACAGGGATTACCTCCAACGAGCAGTACTTC
NA,TRBD2,TRBV7-2,TRBJ2-3,CASSLVASGSGVKDTQYF,TGTGCCAGCAGCTTAGTGGCTAGCGGGAGCGGGGTTAAAGATACGCAGTATTTT
NA,TRBD1,TRBV19,TRBJ2-5,CASSPLGQGAGETQYF,TGTGCCAGTAGCCCGTTGGGACAGGGGGCCGGAGAGACCCAGTACTTC
NA,NA,TRBV4-1,TRBJ1-4,CASSSGVDLMKKLFF,TGCGCCAGCAGCTCTGGAGTGGATCTAATGAAAAAACTGTTTTTT
NA,TRBD1,TRBV19,TRBJ1-2,CASSALTQGSYGYTF,TGTGCCAGTAGTGCCCTCACACAGGGGAGCTATGGCTACACCTTC
NA,TRBD2,TRBV2,TRBJ2-5,CASSGLAGGRQETQYF,TGTGCCAGCAGTGGGCTAGCGGGGGGGCGGCAAGAGACCCAGTACTTC
NA,NA,TRBV2,TRBJ1-1,CASSEAGGGNTEAFF,TGTGCCAGCAGTGAAGCTGGGGGGGGAAACACTGAAGCTTTCTTT
once,TRBD2,TRBV12-3/TRBV12-4,TRBJ2-3,CASSPRTSGSPYF,TGTGCCAGCAGTCCGCGGACTAGCGGGAGTCCGTATTTT
NA,TRBD2,TRBV7-2,TRBJ2-7,CASSLYGGGGYEQYF,TGTGCCAGCAGCTTATATGGGGGGGGTGGCTACGAGCAGTACTTC
NA,NA,TRBV11-1,TRBJ1-2,CASSLNGEDYTF,TGTGCCAGCAGCTTAAACGGAGAGGACTACACCTTC
NA,NA,TRBV6-6,TRBJ2-6,CASNVGVSGANVLTF,TGTGCCAGCAACGTCGGGGTCTCTGGGGCCAACGTCCTGACTTTC
NA,TRBD1,TRBV28,TRBJ2-7,CASSPRTGISYEQYF,TGTGCCAGCAGTCCGCGGACAGGAATATCCTACGAGCAGTACTTC
NA,NA,TRBV18,TRBJ2-1,CASSQQGSYNEQFF,TGTGCCAGCTCCCAACAGGGCTCCTACAATGAGCAGTTCTTC
NA,NA,TRBV24-1,TRBJ2-5,CATSDLGATQYF,TGTGCCACCAGTGACCTTGGGGCGACCCAGTACTTC
NA,NA,TRBV21-1,TRBJ1-5,CASSTPLARNSNQPQHF,TGTGCCAGCAGCACCCCCCTGGCCAGAAATAGCAATCAGCCCCAGCATTTT
few,TRBD2,TRBV4-1,TRBJ2-7,CASSRTSGSYEQYF,TGCGCCAGCAGCCGGACTAGCGGTAGCTACGAGCAGTACTTC
NA,TRBD1,TRBV14,TRBJ1-2,CASSKLPTGNGYTF,TGTGCCAGCAGCAAGCTTCCGACAGGGAACGGCTACACCTTC
NA,TRBD2,TRBV7-2,TRBJ2-2,CASSLGSSGSTGELFF,TGTGCCAGCAGCTTAGGTTCCAGCGGGAGCACCGGGGAGCTGTTTTTT
NA,TRBD1,TRBV30,TRBJ1-5,CAWSHTTGSNRQPQHF,TGTGCCTGGAGTCACACGACAGGGTCGAACCGCCAGCCCCAGCATTTT
NA,NA,TRBV2,TRBJ2-7,CASSTQGRGAYEQYF,TGTGCCAGCAGTACCCAAGGCAGGGGCGCCTACGAGCAGTACTTC
NA,NA,TRBV5-4,TRBJ2-7,CASSLAGTRHYEQYF,TGTGCCAGCAGCTTGGCCGGGACACGACACTACGAGCAGTACTTC
few,NA,TRBV18,TRBJ1-3,CASSPLRGEMAGNTIYF,TGTGCCAGCTCACCCCTCAGGGGTGAGATGGCTGGAAACACCATATATTTT
NA,NA,TRBV4-1,TRBJ1-2,CASSQVTVLVGARGYTF,TGCGCCAGCAGCCAAGTCACCGTTTTGGTGGGGGCTCGTGGCTACACCTTC
NA,TRBD2,TRBV9,TRBJ2-1,CASSVAGGGGGYNEQFF,TGTGCCAGCAGCGTAGCCGGCGGCGGGGGAGGATACAATGAGCAGTTCTTC
NA,TRBD1,TRBV5-6,TRBJ2-1,CASSWGQGYDNEQFF,TGTGCCAGCAGCTGGGGACAGGGGTACGACAATGAGCAGTTCTTC
few,NA,TRBV28,TRBJ1-2,CASSHDRRYYGYTF,TGTGCCAGCAGTCACGACAGGAGGTATTATGGCTACACCTTC
NA,TRBD1,TRBV28,TRBJ1-1,CASSASGQIEAFF,TGTGCCAGCAGCGCCTCGGGACAGATTGAAGCTTTCTTT